This entry concerns a single TCR beta chain. A much larger clone lies one base from this, so it may be a read error. This CDR3 contains 10 residues. The germline gives CDR1 DFQATT, CDR2 SNEGSKA (reference sequence). One entry per CDR3 protein, called by TCRdb with MiXCR from the 5' RACE reads. The sample holds roughly 60,000 distinct CDR3 sequences, around 6.6% seen once. This sample is drawn from a study of early T cells in non-severe SARS-CoV-2 infection. The sequence was collected from an adult who was a healthcare worker with PCR-confirmed SARS-CoV-2 infection or an uninfected control (not recorded which). V usage is TRBV20-1 and J usage is TRBJ2-5; D is ambiguous. Sequencing used whole blood, obtained at baseline. The CDR3 nucleotides read TGCGGTGCTAGGAAAGAGACCCAGTACTTC. Amino acids: CGARKETQYF.